One and the same sample provided the 25 T cell receptor beta chains below, sequenced in a study of T cell responses to AZD1222 COVID-19 vaccine. Profiling relied on immunoSEQ multiplex PCR, and the TCRdb table lists in-frame clones only, not all of them. Among some 120,000 clones listed, roughly 91% were seen once. The starting material was peripheral blood, obtained on day 0 of AZD1222 vaccination. The receptors originated from an adult in good health.

V and J are TRBV7-2 and TRBJ2-5; 16 nucleotides line up with TRBD2. The V gene end was trimmed by 3 bases and the J gene end by 5 bases; junction bases not matched to a gene: 3. This CDR3 is built from 16 residues. Looked up from germline, CDR1 is SGHTA and CDR2 is FQGNSA. The CDR3 DNA sequence: TGTGCCAGCAGCTTCGGGACTAGCGGGAGGGGGGAGACCCAGTACTTC. This sequence encodes CASSFGTSGRGETQYF. Based on the CDR3 plus reference TRBV7-2 and TRBJ2-5, the full variable domain is GAGVSQSPSNKVTEKGKDVELRCDPISGHTALYWYRQSLGQGLEFLIYFQGNSAPDKSGLPSDRFSAERTGGSVSTLTIQRTQQEDSAVYLCASSFGTSGRGETQYFGPGTRLLVL.

The V gene is TRBV7-8, the J gene TRBJ2-7, with TRBD1 as a possible D gene (6 bases). CDR1 is SGHVS, CDR2 FQNEAQ, per germline. This CDR3 has 15 residues. Trimming stripped 4 bases from V and 2 bases from J, with 15 bases between. CDR3 DNA sequence: TGTGCCAGCAGCTCCCCGACAGGTTTAACCTACGAGCAGTACTTC. As protein: CASSSPTGLTYEQYF.

The rearrangement joins TRBV18 to TRBJ2-7; no clear D gene. Germline V gene sequence: CDR1 KGHSH, CDR2 LQKENI. V shed 4 bases and J shed 7 bases, with 17 bases lying between them. The CDR3 is 14 residues long. The CDR3 loop reads CASSQPDGPWEQYF. In DNA form, the CDR3 reads TGTGCCAGCTCACAACCGGACGGTCCTTGGGAGCAGTACTTC.

This clone was observed a single time. V is TRBV2 and J is TRBJ2-4; 7 nucleotides agree with TRBD2. V shed 9 bases and J 6 bases; nucleotides not matched to a gene: 8. The length of the CDR3 is 13 residues. Germline V gene data show CDR1 as SNHLY and CDR2 as FYNNEI. The CDR3 region is CASQPGLINIQYF. The DNA for the CDR3 is TGTGCCAGTCAACCGGGACTAATAAACATTCAGTACTTC.

This clone came up once. The gene calls are TRBV6-5 and TRBJ2-2; no reliable D call. Between the trimmed V and J ends, which lost 2 bases and 6 bases, there was a span of 4 bases. CDR3 length equals 12 residues. CDR1 and CDR2 from the germline V gene are MNHEY and SVGAGI. The CDR3 loop reads CASSYPPGELFF. CDR3 sequence (DNA): TGTGCCAGCAGTTACCCCCCCGGGGAGCTGTTTTTT.

This chain links TRBV20-1 with TRBJ2-1; a possible D gene is TRBD2 (5 bases). The CDR3 runs 11 residues. V was cut by 6 bases and J by 8 bases, with 11 bases left in between. Germline CDR1 is DFQATT and CDR2 is SNEGSKA (reference sequence). This chain's CDR3 is CSASRGYEQFF. CDR3 sequence (DNA): TGCAGTGCCTCACGAGGGTATGAGCAGTTCTTC.

The chain uses TRBV2 and TRBJ2-5, with 11 bases that match TRBD2. The CDR3 spans 17 residues. CDR1 is SNHLY and CDR2 is FYNNEI in the germline V gene. V trimming: 4 bases; J trimming: 2 bases; junction bases outside the gene matches: 9. The CDR3 DNA sequence: TGTGCCAGCAGTGGGCTAGCGGGAGGTTCGGATCAAGAGACCCAGTACTTC. Residues: CASSGLAGGSDQETQYF. Supplemented by reference TRBV2 and TRBJ2-5, the full variable domain reads EPEVTQTPSHQVTQMGQEVILRCVPISNHLYFYWYRQILGQKVEFLVSFYNNEISEKSEIFDDQFSVERPDGSNFTLKIRSTKLEDSAMYFCASSGLAGGSDQETQYFGPGTRLLVL.

The chain combines TRBV19 with TRBJ2-1, with TRBD1 as a possible D gene (6 bases). V was clipped by 5 bases and J by 3 bases, with 17 bases between them. This CDR3 comprises 16 residues. Germline V lookup: CDR1 LNHDA, CDR2 SQIVND (reference sequence). In nucleotides, the CDR3 is TGTGCCAGTAGTGCCTCATCCGGGACAAGCTACAATGAGCAGTTCTTC. Its translation: CASSASSGTSYNEQFF.

The chain links TRBV18 to TRBJ1-4; D unclear. V dropped 2 bases and J dropped 10 bases, with 14 bases sitting between them. CDR1 is KGHSH, CDR2 LQKENI, per germline. There are 14 residues in the CDR3. The CDR3 DNA reads TGTGCCAGCTCACCAGAATTGGGTAGTACAAAACTGTTTTTT. It translates to CASSPELGSTKLFF.

Concerning this clone: This CDR3 is also generated by other DNA sequences in the sample. V gene TRBV12-3 or TRBV12-4 combines with J gene TRBJ1-5, with D maybe TRBD1 (5 bases). CDR3 length: 13 residues. V was shortened by 6 bases and J by 7 bases, with 13 bases between the two germline ends. The CDR3 is CASSFGGGQPQHF. In nucleotides, the CDR3 is TGTGCCAGCAGCTTCGGGGGAGGGCAGCCCCAGCATTTT.

The CDR3 DNA reads TGTGCCGGTCGCACTGAAGCTTTCTTT. It encodes CAGRTEAFF. The rearrangement links TRBV6-4 to TRBJ1-1; D is undetermined. Germline CDR1 MRHNA, CDR2 SNTAGT. Deletions cut 11 bases from V and 4 bases from J, with 5 bases between. The CDR3 has 9 amino acids.

The gene calls are TRBV5-5 and TRBJ2-5; TRBD2 matches 13 bases. V was clipped by 4 bases and J by 5 bases; unmatched bases: 5. The CDR3 consists of 15 residues. Germline values: CDR1 SGHKS, CDR2 YYEKEE (reference sequence). In DNA, the CDR3 is TGTGCCAGCAGCCTAGGACTAGCGGGAGCCGAGACCCAGTACTTC. Translating gives CASSLGLAGAETQYF.

Worth noting for this clone: At one end the junction does not follow the germline gene, possibly because of a read error. The genes are TRBV18 and TRBJ2-7, with TRBD1 as a possible D gene (6 bases). The CDR3 consists of 14 residues. Germline V gene sequence: CDR1 KGHSH, CDR2 LQKENI. The CDR3 DNA is TGTGCCAGCTCCCCACGGAAACAGGGCTACGAGCAGTACTTC. It codes for CASSPRKQGYEQYF. Full variable domain (remainder filled in from reference TRBV18 and TRBJ2-7): NAGVMQNPRHLVRRRGQEARLRCSPMKGHSHVYWYRQLPEEGLKFMVYLQKENIIDESGMPKERFSAEFPKEGPSILRIQQVVRGDSAAYFCASSPRKQGYEQYFGPGTRLTVT.

J is TRBJ2-1 and V is TRBV7-6; possible D gene TRBD2, 5 bases. CDR1 is SGHVS and CDR2 is FNYEAQ in the germline V gene. The CDR3 is 16 amino acids. V lost 5 bases to trimming and J lost 4 bases, with 18 bases between them. Here the CDR3 DNA reads TGTGCCAGCAGCAATCCCCATAGCGATCGATACAATGAGCAGTTCTTC. This translates into CASSNPHSDRYNEQFF.

This clone was counted only a few times. V usage is TRBV4-3 and J usage is TRBJ1-5; TRBD1 is a possible D gene (5 bases). The CDR3 contains 16 residues. V was pared by 8 bases and J by 3 bases, with 20 bases between. Germline lookup yields CDR1 LGHNA and CDR2 YSLEER. The CDR3 coding sequence is TGCGCCAGCTCCCCGGGCAGTTGGGGCCTCAATCAGCCCCAGCATTTT. Translated: CASSPGSWGLNQPQHF.

The rearrangement joins TRBV9 to TRBJ1-2; D remains unclear. CDR1 and CDR2 (germline): SGDLS, YYNGEE. Trimming shortened V by 0 bases and J by 5 bases, and 5 bases separated the two germline ends. The CDR3 sequence is 12 residues long. The CDR3 DNA reads TGTGCCAGCAGCGTAGGCCGTTATGGCTACACCTTC. Its protein is CASSVGRYGYTF.

J is TRBJ2-1 and V is TRBV9, with TRBD2 matching over 10 bases. This CDR3 has 16 amino acids. Germline V lookup: CDR1 SGDLS, CDR2 YYNGEE. The V gene end was trimmed by 5 bases and the J gene end by 2 bases; junction bases not matched to a gene: 7. The CDR3 coding sequence is TGTGCCAGCAGGGAGAAAGCGGGAGGGCCCTACAATGAGCAGTTCTTC. This translates into CASREKAGGPYNEQFF.

In its sample, this clone was seen once. The chain is built from TRBV30 and TRBJ2-1; 10 nucleotides agree with TRBD2. V trimming: 2 bases; J trimming: 4 bases; junction bases outside the gene matches: 5. Germline lookup yields CDR1 GTSNPN and CDR2 SVGIG (reference sequence). The CDR3 loop spans 15 amino acids. CDR3 nucleotide sequence: TGTGCCTGGAGTCCTCTAGCGGGAGCTTACAATGAGCAGTTCTTC. Amino acids: CAWSPLAGAYNEQFF.

This rearrangement joins TRBV20-1 to TRBJ2-1, with 7 bases that match TRBD2. The V and J ends lost 3 bases and 9 bases, in that order; junction bases with no gene match: 11. CDR1 DFQATT and CDR2 SNEGSKA come from the germline V gene (reference sequence). The length of the CDR3 is 14 residues. The CDR3 bases are TGCAGTGCTAGTAGGCTAGCGGATACGGGTGAGCAGTTCTTC. This translates into CSASRLADTGEQFF.

This chain links TRBV18 with TRBJ1-3; D not certain. V lost 5 bases to trimming and J lost 0 bases, with 8 bases between them. The CDR3 spans 14 residues. CDR1 is KGHSH, CDR2 LQKENI, per germline. CDR3 sequence: CASSRAHSGNTIYF. CDR3 nucleotide sequence: TGTGCCAGCTCAAGGGCACACTCTGGAAACACCATATATTTT.

CDR3 in DNA: TGTGCCAGCAGTGACCCTGGGGGGGGGTTTGTAGCCAAAAACATTCAGTACTTC. This gives the protein CASSDPGGGFVAKNIQYF. The V gene is TRBV2, the J gene TRBJ2-4; TRBD2 agrees at 7 bases. The CDR3 length is 18 residues. The ends lost 3 bases at V and 0 bases at J; junction bases unmatched: 11. CDR1 is SNHLY and CDR2 is FYNNEI in the germline V gene.

J is TRBJ2-3 and V is TRBV5-5, with D maybe TRBD2 (5 bases). Germline assignment: CDR1 SGHKS and CDR2 YYEKEE (reference sequence). The CDR3 is 15 amino acids. Between the trimmed V and J ends, which lost 1 base and 1 base, there was a span of 10 bases. The CDR3 reads CASSLWPAGTDTQYF. The CDR3 DNA is TGTGCCAGCAGCTTGTGGCCAGCGGGCACAGATACGCAGTATTTT. Complete variable domain (other parts from reference TRBV5-5 and TRBJ2-3): DAGVTQSPTHLIKTRGQQVTLRCSPISGHKSVSWYQQVLGQGPQFIFQYYEKEERGRGNFPDRFSARQFPNYSSELNVNALLLGDSALYLCASSLWPAGTDTQYFGPGTRLTVL.

The CDR3 sequence: CASGMTNEKLFF. CDR3 sequence (DNA): TGTGCCAGCGGAATGACTAATGAAAAACTGTTTTTT. J is TRBJ1-4 and V is TRBV7-9, with no clear D. V was pared by 8 bases and J by 2 bases, with 6 bases between. CDR1 and CDR2 (germline): SEHNR, FQNEAQ (reference sequence). CDR3 size: 12 residues.

The V gene is TRBV2, the J gene TRBJ2-5; a possible D gene is TRBD1 (5 bases). CDR1 is SNHLY, CDR2 FYNNEI, per germline. The CDR3 is 14 amino acids. V shed 5 bases and J shed 0 bases, with 10 bases lying between them. CDR3 sequence: CASSMTEYQETQYF. The CDR3 DNA reads as TGTGCCAGCAGTATGACAGAGTACCAAGAGACCCAGTACTTC.

CDR3 loop: CASSYSGGLTQYF. The CDR3 coding sequence is TGTGCCAGCAGTTACTCCGGGGGGCTTACGCAGTATTTT. This chain connects TRBV6-5 to TRBJ2-3; a weak D match, TRBD2 (7 bases). CDR3 length equals 13 residues. The germline V gene encodes CDR1 MNHEY and CDR2 SVGAGI. Trimming removed 0 bases at V and 8 bases at J, with 9 bases between.